The 7 T cell receptor beta chains given below trace back to one sample, sequenced in a study of cytomegalovirus exposure and HLA in healthy donors. Primers for the PCR totalled 60 Vbeta and 13 Jbeta. Sequenced by immunoSEQ multiplex PCR; TCRdb stores in-frame clones only, minus some. Recorded here are around 140,000 clones; the top ten clones represent 2% to 2.5%. The sequencing sample was made of PBMCs. All receptors come from a woman aged 18-29 years in good health and CMV-seronegative.

The V call is TRBV7-2, the J call TRBJ1-4; D is uncertain. Trimming shortened V by 5 bases and J by 0 bases, and 10 bases separated the two germline ends. The CDR3 has 15 amino acids. Per the germline V gene, CDR1 is SGHTA and CDR2 is FQGNSA. This CDR3 reads CASSQRTATNEKLFF. CDR3 bases: TGTGCCAGCAGCCAGCGGACGGCAACTAATGAAAAACTGTTTTTT.

J is TRBJ2-1 and V is TRBV7-2; 8 nucleotides agree with TRBD1. CDR3 length: 14 residues. Germline lookup yields CDR1 SGHTA and CDR2 FQGNSA. Trimming at V came to 5 bases and at J to 3 bases, leaving 3 bases not matched to a gene. DNA of the CDR3: TGTGCCAGCAGCCCCGGACAGGGCTACAATGAGCAGTTCTTC. Its protein is CASSPGQGYNEQFF.

This chain uses TRBV7-9 with TRBJ1-6, with 7 bases aligning to TRBD1. This CDR3 contains 15 residues. J lost 10 bases, V lost 1 base, and 7 bases had no gene match. Germline V gene data show CDR1 as SEHNR and CDR2 as FQNEAQ (reference sequence). The CDR3 sequence is CASSLGFQGGSPLHF. CDR3 DNA: TGTGCCAGCAGCTTAGGGTTCCAGGGGGGATCACCCCTCCACTTT.

The genes are TRBV30 and TRBJ2-1; possible D gene TRBD2, 6 bases. Germline CDR1 GTSNPN, CDR2 SVGIG (reference sequence). Trimming removed 8 bases at V and 1 base at J, with 15 bases between. This CDR3 region has 14 residues. The CDR3 region has the DNA TGTGCCGGAGGGGCCCGGGGGTCCTACAATGAGCAGTTCTTC. It codes for CAGGARGSYNEQFF.

V and J are TRBV6-1 and TRBJ2-3; 12 bases are shared with TRBD2. Per germline, CDR1 MNHNS and CDR2 SASEGT. CDR3 length: 16 residues. V lost 4 bases, J lost 2 bases, and 4 bases stayed unmatched. This CDR3 reads CASSATSGSYTDTQYF. The DNA of the CDR3 is TGTGCCAGCAGTGCGACTAGCGGGAGTTACACAGATACGCAGTATTTT.

The chain combines TRBV7-8 with TRBJ1-1; a weak D match, TRBD1 (5 bases). V lost 11 bases, J lost 3 bases, and 37 bases lay in between. The germline V gene encodes CDR1 SGHVS and CDR2 FQNEAQ. The CDR3 is 20 amino acids. The CDR3 bases are TGTGCCCCCACTTACTCTAGGGACTTCAAATGCCCAGGGAGCGACACTGAAGCTTTCTTT. Encoded protein: CAPTYSRDFKCPGSDTEAFF.

The chain uses TRBV6-1 and TRBJ1-1; D is unresolved. Trimming left V 2 bases short and J 1 base short, with 11 bases between. Germline V gene data show CDR1 as MNHNS and CDR2 as SASEGT. The length of the CDR3 is 15 residues. CDR3 coding DNA: TGTGCCAGCAGTGAAAAGGTGGGCCGGAACACTGAAGCTTTCTTT. Protein product: CASSEKVGRNTEAFF.